This is a list of T cell receptor beta chains from one sample in a study of T-cell reconstitution after alpha-beta-depleted transplantation in children. TCRdb re-called the PCR reads through MiXCR, storing one row per CDR3 protein. The sample consists of a few hundred thousand distinct CDR3 sequences, under 13% of them appearing once. This material consisted of PBMCs from the stem cell graft donor, taken from the stem cell graft. These receptor sequences come from a human donor who donated a stem cell graft to a child with acute lymphoblastic leukemia. Both conserved end residues are part of each CDR3. A D gene is named only where the DNA matches it firmly. The size entry is marked missing in some rows and otherwise reads once, few, many or a size class.

J,length,V,D,size,CDR3,DNA
TRBJ2-1,18,TRBV4-3,TRBD2,NA,CASSQQGLGLAGYNEQFF,TGCGCCAGCAGCCAACAGGGCCTGGGACTAGCGGGATACAATGAGCAGTTCTTC
TRBJ2-3,18,TRBV11-1,NA,NA,CASSLAVVVGEHEDTQYF,TGTGCCAGCAGCTTAGCGGTTGTAGTAGGAGAGCACGAAGATACGCAGTATTTT
TRBJ2-2,15,TRBV5-1,NA,NA,CASSLVTDYTGELFF,TGCGCCAGCAGCTTGGTTACAGACTACACCGGGGAGCTGTTTTTT
TRBJ1-6,15,TRBV27,TRBD1,many,CASTRGTGDNSPLHF,TGTGCCAGCACTCGCGGGACAGGTGATAATTCACCCCTCCACTTT
TRBJ2-3,13,TRBV12-3/TRBV12-4,NA,NA,CASGAGTADTQYF,TGTGCCAGCGGGGCAGGGACGGCAGATACGCAGTATTTT
TRBJ2-7,15,TRBV20-1,TRBD2,few,CSARSSGRALGEQYF,TGCAGTGCTAGGTCTAGCGGGAGGGCCTTGGGTGAGCAGTACTTC
TRBJ1-1,13,TRBV29-1,NA,many,CSVELGAGTEAFF,TGCAGCGTTGAGTTGGGGGCAGGGACTGAAGCTTTCTTT
TRBJ2-1,12,TRBV7-9,NA,NA,CASSFMSNEQFF,TGTGCCAGCAGCTTCATGAGCAATGAGCAGTTCTTC
TRBJ1-1,14,TRBV7-8,NA,NA,CASSSPDYNTEAFF,TGTGCCAGCAGCTCCCCAGACTATAACACTGAAGCTTTCTTT
TRBJ2-4,14,TRBV20-1,TRBD2,many,CSATWTSGGNIQYF,TGCAGTGCGACTTGGACTAGCGGGGGGAACATTCAGTACTTC
TRBJ2-7,14,TRBV20-1,TRBD2,NA,CSAQGLAGAYEQYF,TGCAGTGCCCAGGGGCTAGCGGGGGCCTACGAGCAGTACTTC
TRBJ2-1,12,TRBV20-1,NA,NA,CSARWTRDEQFF,TGCAGTGCTAGATGGACCCGAGATGAGCAGTTCTTC
TRBJ2-7,16,TRBV7-9,TRBD2,NA,CASSLGSGKMTYEQYF,TGTGCCAGCAGCTTAGGTAGCGGGAAGATGACCTACGAGCAGTACTTC
TRBJ2-5,13,TRBV7-7,NA,NA,CASSSISSETQYF,TGTGCTAGCAGCTCCATATCGAGTGAGACCCAGTACTTC
TRBJ2-2,17,TRBV3-1,TRBD2,NA,CASSQGLAGVRTGELFF,TGTGCCAGCAGCCAAGGACTAGCGGGAGTAAGGACCGGGGAGCTGTTTTTT
TRBJ2-2,14,TRBV6-1,NA,NA,CASTEGGNTGELFF,TGTGCCAGCACCGAGGGGGGGAACACCGGGGAGCTGTTTTTT
TRBJ2-3,20,TRBV11-2,NA,NA,CASSLVLWAPRHTGTDTQYF,TGTGCCAGCAGCTTAGTTCTTTGGGCCCCGCGGCATACGGGCACAGATACGCAGTATTTT
TRBJ1-1,13,TRBV28,NA,many,CASSLTGRTEAFF,TGTGCCAGCAGTTTGACTGGACGCACTGAAGCTTTCTTT
TRBJ2-3,15,TRBV4-3,TRBD1,NA,CASSQAGTVSDTQYF,TGCGCCAGCAGCCAAGCGGGGACAGTCTCAGATACGCAGTATTTT
TRBJ2-1,12,TRBV20-1,NA,NA,CSARAPLGEQFF,TGCAGTGCTAGAGCCCCCTTGGGGGAGCAGTTCTTC
TRBJ2-3,16,TRBV7-6,TRBD2,few,CASSFVTSGRPDTQYF,TGTGCCAGCAGCTTCGTAACTAGCGGGAGACCAGATACGCAGTATTTT
TRBJ2-7,15,TRBV28,TRBD1,many,CASSSGTGSSYEQYF,TGTGCCAGCAGTTCCGGGACAGGAAGCTCCTACGAGCAGTACTTC
TRBJ1-3,15,TRBV6-1,TRBD1,many,CASSGTGGSGNTIYF,TGTGCCAGCAGTGGGACAGGGGGCTCTGGAAACACCATATATTTT
TRBJ2-7,16,TRBV4-1,TRBD1,NA,CASSQVPGTGSDEQYF,TGCGCCAGCAGCCAGGTCCCCGGGACAGGGTCCGACGAGCAGTACTTC
TRBJ2-7,13,TRBV6-2/TRBV6-3,NA,NA,CASNRELDYEQYF,TGTGCCAGCAACCGGGAGTTAGACTACGAGCAGTACTTC
TRBJ2-2,15,TRBV12-3/TRBV12-4,TRBD2,NA,CASRNGLVSTGELFF,TGTGCCAGCAGGAATGGACTAGTAAGCACCGGGGAGCTGTTTTTT
TRBJ2-5,14,TRBV5-1,TRBD1,NA,CASSARGLRETQYF,TGCGCCAGCAGCGCCAGGGGGTTAAGGGAGACCCAGTACTTC
TRBJ1-1,17,TRBV5-1,TRBD1,few,CASSFPGQGGKNTEAFF,TGCGCCAGCAGCTTCCCGGGACAGGGGGGAAAGAACACTGAAGCTTTCTTT
TRBJ1-5,13,TRBV3-1,NA,NA,CASSQGRDQPQHF,TGTGCCAGCAGCCAAGGCCGGGATCAGCCCCAGCATTTT
TRBJ2-1,15,TRBV19,NA,many,CASSKGGGSYNEQFF,TGTGCCAGTAGTAAGGGGGGAGGGTCCTACAATGAGCAGTTCTTC
TRBJ1-5,16,TRBV28,NA,many,CASSLWDPYSNQPQHF,TGTGCCAGCAGTTTATGGGACCCCTATAGCAATCAGCCCCAGCATTTT
TRBJ2-1,14,TRBV7-9,TRBD2,few,CASSFGRAGHEQFF,TGTGCCAGCAGCTTTGGGAGGGCCGGGCATGAGCAGTTCTTC
TRBJ2-7,12,TRBV5-6,NA,many,CASSTDHYEQYF,TGTGCCAGCAGCACCGACCACTACGAGCAGTACTTC
TRBJ1-4,14,TRBV9,TRBD1,many,CASSLDRGGEKLFF,TGTGCCAGCAGCTTAGACAGGGGAGGTGAAAAACTGTTTTTT
TRBJ2-3,17,TRBV7-3,TRBD2,many,CASSSGLAVWSADTQYF,TGTGCCAGCAGCTCCGGACTAGCGGTGTGGTCCGCAGATACGCAGTATTTT
TRBJ2-1,12,TRBV19,NA,NA,CASSSYRQGQFF,TGTGCCAGTAGTTCATACCGACAAGGGCAGTTCTTC
TRBJ2-3,15,TRBV12-3/TRBV12-4,NA,many,CASSLLGSPQDTQYF,TGTGCCAGCAGTTTACTTGGATCCCCCCAGGATACGCAGTATTTT
TRBJ1-1,12,TRBV7-9,NA,many,CASSWDVTEAFF,TGTGCCAGCAGCTGGGATGTTACTGAAGCTTTCTTT
TRBJ2-7,14,TRBV18,NA,many,CASSLGARTYEQYF,TGTGCCAGCTCACTGGGGGCCAGGACCTACGAGCAGTACTTC
TRBJ2-1,15,TRBV12-3/TRBV12-4,TRBD2,many,CASSKAPDSGYEQFF,TGTGCCAGCAGTAAGGCCCCCGATAGCGGGTATGAGCAGTTCTTC
TRBJ1-1,16,TRBV24-1,NA,NA,CATSDRGGEMNTEAFF,TGTGCCACCAGTGACAGGGGTGGTGAGATGAACACTGAAGCTTTCTTT
TRBJ2-3,16,TRBV5-1,NA,NA,CASSLEGRGYTDTQYF,TGCGCCAGCAGCTTGGAGGGGAGGGGGTATACAGATACGCAGTATTTT
TRBJ2-2,15,TRBV27,NA,many,CASSLSAGYTGELFF,TGTGCCAGCAGTTTATCGGCAGGGTACACCGGGGAGCTGTTTTTT
TRBJ1-1,13,TRBV20-1,NA,many,CSARSFMNTEAFF,TGCAGTGCTAGATCCTTTATGAACACTGAAGCTTTCTTT
TRBJ2-1,17,TRBV7-9,TRBD2,few,CASSLTGGSGVYNEQFF,TGTGCCAGCAGCTTAACTGGGGGTAGCGGGGTCTACAATGAGCAGTTCTTC
TRBJ2-5,16,TRBV15,NA,NA,CATSRERGVLGETQYF,TGTGCCACCAGCAGAGAGCGAGGGGTCCTAGGAGAGACCCAGTACTTC
TRBJ1-5,15,TRBV7-2,TRBD1,many,CASSLKTGWNQPQHF,TGTGCCAGCAGCTTGAAGACAGGGTGGAATCAGCCCCAGCATTTT
TRBJ2-7,15,TRBV12-3/TRBV12-4,TRBD1,NA,CASSFSRDRDYEQYF,TGTGCCAGCAGTTTCAGCCGGGACAGGGACTACGAGCAGTACTTC
TRBJ1-5,13,TRBV12-3/TRBV12-4,NA,NA,CASNQASNQPQHF,TGTGCCAGCAATCAGGCCAGCAATCAGCCCCAGCATTTT
TRBJ2-5,14,TRBV29-1,TRBD2,few,CSVLPGLASETQYF,TGCAGCGTTCTTCCGGGACTAGCATCTGAGACCCAGTACTTC
TRBJ2-7,16,TRBV11-2,TRBD2,NA,CASSSGTSGSLDERYF,TGTGCCAGCAGCTCAGGGACTAGCGGGAGTTTGGACGAGCGGTACTTC
TRBJ2-3,16,TRBV6-1,NA,many,CASSENWDLFTDTQYF,TGTGCCAGCAGTGAAAATTGGGACTTATTCACAGATACGCAGTATTTT
TRBJ2-5,14,TRBV9,NA,few,CASSVAPDGKTQYF,TGTGCCAGCAGCGTAGCCCCGGACGGGAAGACCCAGTACTTC
TRBJ2-7,13,TRBV6-4,NA,NA,CASSEPNGYEQYF,TGTGCCAGCAGTGAACCCAACGGCTACGAGCAGTACTTC
TRBJ1-5,18,TRBV6-5,TRBD1,NA,CASSSKRTGTGGNQPQHF,TGTGCCAGCAGTTCGAAAAGAACCGGGACAGGGGGCAATCAGCCCCAGCATTTT
TRBJ2-7,11,TRBV30,TRBD2,NA,CAWGTSYEQYF,TGTGCCTGGGGGACTAGCTACGAGCAGTACTTC
TRBJ1-5,14,TRBV5-1,NA,NA,CASSEGRGNQPQHF,TGCGCCAGCAGCGAAGGGAGGGGCAATCAGCCCCAGCATTTT
TRBJ2-1,15,TRBV5-1,NA,few,CASSLVEVVDNEQFF,TGCGCCAGCAGCTTGGTTGAGGTAGTGGACAATGAGCAGTTCTTC
TRBJ2-7,15,TRBV12-3/TRBV12-4,NA,few,CASSLSLFGTYEQYF,TGTGCCAGCAGTTTATCCCTGTTCGGAACCTACGAGCAGTACTTC